The present entry profiles one TCR beta chain with its context. Germline CDR1 and CDR2: SGDLS and YYNGEE. V dropped 4 bases and J dropped 4 bases, with 12 bases sitting between them. The CDR3 loop spans 14 amino acids. The data were taken from a study of cytomegalovirus exposure and HLA in healthy donors. PCR amplification relied on 60 Vbeta primers (plus 13 Jbeta primers). Using immunoSEQ multiplex PCR, the repertoire was profiled, and TCRdb retains in-frame clones only, with some absent. The sample lists some 130,000 clones; 76% were seen once. The sequence was obtained from a man aged 40-50 years in good health and CMV-seronegative. Sample: PBMCs. V usage is TRBV9 and J usage is TRBJ2-1; maybe TRBD2 (5 bases). The CDR3 region has the DNA TGTGCCAGCAGCCCCTATAGCGAATACAATGAGCAGTTCTTC. Translating it yields CASSPYSEYNEQFF. The whole variable domain, remainder taken from reference TRBV9 and TRBJ2-1, is DSGVTQTPKHLITATGQRVTLRCSPRSGDLSVYWYQQSLDQGLQFLIQYYNGEERAKGNILERFSAQQFPDLHSELNLSSLELGDSALYFCASSPYSEYNEQFFGPGTRLTVL.